Listed here are 32 T cell receptor beta chains from one sample, sequenced in a study of blood T cells in healthy people across ages. Primed by a sample-barcoded 5' primer and a J-beta primer mix, a second PCR proceeded for 7 to 11 cycles. TCRdb ran MiXCR on the 5' RACE reads and lists one entry per CDR3 protein. The sample yields some 880,000 distinct CDR3 sequences, approximately 35% seen once. Sequencing used blood. These receptors were collected from a man younger than 35 in good health.

This rearrangement joins TRBV30 to TRBJ2-7; the match to TRBD1 covers 9 bases. Germline V gives CDR1 GTSNPN, CDR2 SVGIG (reference sequence). J was trimmed by 3 bases and V by 8 bases; bases with no gene match: 11. The CDR3 is 14 residues long. CDR3 sequence (DNA): TGTGCCAGATCCACAGGGGGCGATTTCTACGAGCAGTACTTC. As protein: CARSTGGDFYEQYF.

This clonotype was found many times. This rearrangement joins TRBV9 to TRBJ1-2; 8 nucleotides align to TRBD1. The germline V gene has CDR1 SGDLS and CDR2 YYNGEE. The CDR3 spans 16 residues. The V gene end was trimmed by 4 bases and the J gene end by 3 bases; junction bases not matched to a gene: 11. DNA of the CDR3: TGTGCCAGCAGCCCCCACCGCCGGGACAGGCACTATGGCTACACCTTC. Amino acids: CASSPHRRDRHYGYTF.

V usage is TRBV11-3 and J usage is TRBJ2-1, with D maybe TRBD2 (5 bases). Trimming removed 6 bases from V and 0 bases from J, with 12 bases in between. Germline-derived CDR1 and CDR2 are SGHNT and YENEEA. The CDR3 length is 15 residues. This chain's CDR3 is CASSQTTISYNEQFF. The DNA for the CDR3 is TGTGCCAGCAGTCAGACTACGATCTCCTACAATGAGCAGTTCTTC.

Concerning this clonotype: A much larger clone is a single base away; this may be a read error. The rearrangement uses TRBV20-1 and TRBJ2-3; 11 positions agree with TRBD2. Germline V lookup: CDR1 DFQATT, CDR2 SNEGSKA (reference sequence). The CDR3 is 15 amino acids. CDR3 sequence (DNA): TGCAGTGTTAGAGAAGCCGGGACTAGCGGAAATACGCAGTATTTT. Protein: CSVREAGTSGNTQYF.

The sample holds many counts of this clonotype. The chain has TRBV12-3 or TRBV12-4 and TRBJ2-7; D gene unclear. V lost 2 bases and J 4 bases, leaving 6 bases between the germline ends. CDR3 size: 12 residues. The CDR3 sequence: CASSLRGYEQYF. The CDR3 DNA follows: TGTGCCAGCAGTTTAAGAGGTTACGAGCAGTACTTC.

This clonotype has a handful of counts. The chain employs TRBV7-2 and TRBJ1-2; 7 bases align to TRBD1. The CDR3 has 14 amino acids. Germline lookup yields CDR1 SGHTA and CDR2 FQGNSA. J was trimmed by 8 bases and V by 1 base; bases with no gene match: 7. The CDR3 DNA reads as TGTGCCAGCAGCTTAGTGGAGGGGGCTAGGGGCTACACCTTC. It specifies CASSLVEGARGYTF.

The rearrangement uses TRBV7-2 and TRBJ2-7; D might be TRBD1 or TRBD2, each matching 5 bases. There are 14 residues in the CDR3. With 5 bases removed from V and 3 bases from J, the gap between germline ends came to 14 bases. Germline CDR1 is SGHTA and CDR2 is FQGNSA. DNA of the CDR3: TGTGCCAGCAGCAACTCCGGGACCGACTACGAGCAGTACTTC. It yields the protein CASSNSGTDYEQYF.

V is TRBV9 and J is TRBJ1-2, with 9 bases identical to TRBD1. The germline V gene has CDR1 SGDLS and CDR2 YYNGEE. The CDR3 covers 11 residues. The J segment lost 13 bases and the V segment lost 0 bases, leaving 1 base of the junction unmatched. Here the CDR3 DNA reads TGTGCCAGCAGCGTAGGGGACAGGGTCACCTTC. Residues: CASSVGDRVTF.

This rearrangement joins TRBV4-3 to TRBJ1-2; D gene unclear. Per the germline V gene, CDR1 is LGHNA and CDR2 is YSLEER. The CDR3 extends over 16 amino acids. V was cut by 3 bases and J by 0 bases, with 14 bases left in between. The CDR3 loop reads CASSHLGGRTNYGYTF. The CDR3 nucleotides are TGCGCCAGCAGCCACCTCGGAGGACGTACTAACTATGGCTACACCTTC.

A remark on this clonotype: One junction end does not reproduce the germline sequence, and a read error may be involved. The chain uses TRBV7-2 and TRBJ1-6, with D unclear. The CDR3 length is 13 residues. Germline V lookup: CDR1 SGHTA, CDR2 FQGNSA. The CDR3 DNA reads TGTGCCAGCAGCTTAGAGCGGAATTCACCCCCCCACTTT. As protein: CASSLERNSPPHF.

The chain has TRBV7-9 and TRBJ1-4; D call uncertain. V lost 1 base and J lost 7, with 16 bases in between. The CDR3 is 16 amino acids. CDR1 and CDR2 from the germline V gene are SEHNR and FQNEAQ (reference sequence). CDR3 residues: CASSLGGDLTSEKLFF. CDR3 coding DNA: TGTGCCAGCAGCTTAGGTGGGGATCTAACGAGTGAAAAACTGTTTTTT. Drawing the rest from reference TRBV7-9 and TRBJ1-4, the complete variable domain is DTGVSQNPRHKITKRGQNVTFRCDPISEHNRLYWYRQTLGQGPEFLTYFQNEAQLEKSRLLSDRFSAERPKGSFSTLEIQRTEQGDSAMYLCASSLGGDLTSEKLFFGSGTQLSVL.

This sequence joins TRBV27 and TRBJ2-1, with D tentatively TRBD2 (6 bases). Trimming removed 0 bases from V and 7 bases from J, with 10 bases in between. CDR3 length equals 14 residues. Germline V gives CDR1 MNHEY, CDR2 SMNVEV (reference sequence). DNA of the CDR3: TGTGCCAGCAGTTTATCAGGGGCGGGGAATGAGCAGTTCTTC. This translates into CASSLSGAGNEQFF.

The V gene is TRBV5-6, the J gene TRBJ1-1; no clear D gene. V lost 4 bases, J lost 7 bases, and 17 bases lay in between. The germline CDR1 and CDR2 sequences are SGHDT and YYEEEE. This CDR3 comprises 14 residues. The CDR3 sequence is CASSLPDGTGEAFF. CDR3 nucleotides: TGTGCCAGCAGCCTCCCCGACGGAACGGGTGAAGCTTTCTTT. The variable domain in full, completed from reference TRBV5-6 and TRBJ1-1, reads DAGVTQSPTHLIKTRGQQVTLRCSPKSGHDTVSWYQQALGQGPQFIFQYYEEEERQRGNFPDRFSGHQFPNYSSELNVNALLLGDSALYLCASSLPDGTGEAFFGQGTRLTVV.

V gene TRBV29-1 combines with J gene TRBJ2-1; 8 bases are shared with TRBD1. This CDR3 has 14 residues. Trimming cost V 7 bases and J 6 bases; bases outside gene matches: 11. CDR1 is SQVTM, CDR2 ANQGSEA, per germline. As DNA, the CDR3 is TGCAGCGGCGGACAGGGAGCCCGTATCAATGAGCAGTTCTTC. Its protein product is CSGGQGARINEQFF.

The CDR3 DNA sequence: TGTGCCAGCAGTGAATTGGCGGGGGAGAACCAAGAGACCCAGTACTTC. Translation gives CASSELAGENQETQYF. The chain is built from TRBV6-1 and TRBJ2-4; 7 bases line up with TRBD2. The J call may be wrong; the DNA end is better matched by TRBJ2-5. The CDR3 is made up of 16 amino acids. CDR1 and CDR2 (germline): MNHNS, SASEGT.

The CDR3 spells CASSERSGKGETQYF. CDR3 coding DNA: TGTGCCAGCAGTGAAAGAAGCGGGAAGGGAGAGACCCAGTACTTC. V is TRBV7-8 and J is TRBJ2-5; TRBD2 aligns across 7 bases. After removal of 6 bases from V and 4 bases from J, the junction contained 11 bases not matched to a gene. Germline lookup yields CDR1 SGHVS and CDR2 FQNEAQ. This CDR3 spans 15 amino acids.

This chain links TRBV2 with TRBJ2-5, with 10 bases aligning to TRBD2. This CDR3 is built from 17 residues. Trimming took 6 bases from V and 2 from J; bases not matched to a gene: 12. Germline CDR1 is SNHLY and CDR2 is FYNNEI. The DNA for the CDR3 is TGTGCCAGCAGAGGGGCTGGAGTAGCGGGGGGACAAGAGACCCAGTACTTC. It is translated as CASRGAGVAGGQETQYF.

The chain is built from TRBV7-9 and TRBJ1-4, with D possibly TRBD1 on 5 matching bases. The CDR3 is 15 residues long. Germline loops: CDR1 SEHNR, CDR2 FQNEAQ (reference sequence). Between the trimmed V and J ends, which lost 1 base and 4 bases, there was a span of 10 bases. The CDR3 loop reads CASSLGRGVNEKLFF. Written as DNA, the CDR3 is TGTGCCAGCAGCTTAGGTCGGGGGGTTAATGAAAAACTGTTTTTT.

This clonotype was seen only a few times. The genes are TRBV4-2 and TRBJ1-4, with TRBD1 matching over 7 bases. Germline CDR1 and CDR2: LGHNA and YNFKEQ. The CDR3 is 16 amino acids. V shed 1 base and J 5 bases; nucleotides not matched to a gene: 7. CDR3 amino acids: CASSQGGGSFNEKLFF. Here the CDR3 DNA reads TGTGCCAGCAGCCAAGGAGGGGGCAGTTTCAATGAAAAACTGTTTTTT.

This clonotype was detected only a few times. This rearrangement joins TRBV6-5 to TRBJ1-5; D not certain. Deletions cut 6 bases from V and 5 bases from J, with 17 bases between. There are 15 residues in the CDR3. From germline, CDR1 is MNHEY and CDR2 SVGAGI. For the CDR3, the DNA is TGTGCCAGCAGCCCCTCGACCGGGTCATATCAGCCCCAGCATTTT. Translating it yields CASSPSTGSYQPQHF.

A few counts support this clonotype. V is TRBV7-9 and J is TRBJ2-5; tentative D call: TRBD2 (6 bases). CDR1 SEHNR and CDR2 FQNEAQ come from the germline V gene (reference sequence). The V and J ends lost 1 base and 5 bases respectively, with 14 bases between them. The CDR3 is made up of 15 amino acids. The CDR3 protein is CASSLVAGRSETQYF. The CDR3 DNA reads TGTGCCAGCAGCTTAGTCGCGGGGAGGTCGGAGACCCAGTACTTC.

This clonotype was recorded a few times. The chain links TRBV9 to TRBJ1-1; D remains ambiguous. The CDR3 contains 15 residues. Germline assignment: CDR1 SGDLS and CDR2 YYNGEE. V lost 3 bases and J 5 bases, leaving 17 bases between the germline ends. CDR3 region: CASSGPTRTTTEAFF. The CDR3 DNA reads as TGTGCCAGCAGCGGTCCGACACGGACCACGACTGAAGCTTTCTTT.

The chain employs TRBV20-1 and TRBJ1-3, with D possibly TRBD1 on 5 matching bases. This CDR3 has 15 residues. CDR1 and CDR2 (germline): DFQATT, SNEGSKA (reference sequence). The ends were cut back, 2 bases at V and 4 bases at J, with 15 bases in the middle. CDR3 sequence reads: CSARKGGTGGNTIYF. The CDR3 nucleotides read TGCAGTGCTAGAAAGGGAGGGACTGGAGGAAACACCATATATTTT.

This clonotype showed up many times. V is TRBV7-2 and J is TRBJ2-5; TRBD1 is a possible D gene (5 bases). The CDR3 length is 13 residues. CDR1 is SGHTA, CDR2 FQGNSA, per germline. V lost 6 bases and J 1 base, leaving 9 bases between the germline ends. In DNA, the CDR3 is TGTGCCAGCAGTTTTGACAGCCAAGAGACCCAGTACTTC. Translated: CASSFDSQETQYF. The full variable domain, with the rest looked up from reference TRBV7-2 and TRBJ2-5, is GAGVSQSPSNKVTEKGKDVELRCDPISGHTALYWYRQSLGQGLEFLIYFQGNSAPDKSGLPSDRFSAERTGGSVSTLTIQRTQQEDSAVYLCASSFDSQETQYFGPGTRLLVL.

To note about this clonotype: Germline and junction disagree at one end, which may indicate a read error. The rearrangement uses TRBV6-5 and TRBJ2-1, with D perhaps assigned TRBD1 or TRBD2 (5 bases each). The CDR3 loop spans 12 amino acids. Germline V gene lookup returns CDR1 MNHEY and CDR2 SVGAGI. In DNA, the CDR3 is TGTACCAGCAGTTACTCGGGGCGGGAGCAGTTCTTC. Translating gives CTSSYSGREQFF.

The J gene is TRBJ2-7, the V gene TRBV5-6; 9 bases map to TRBD1. Germline loops: CDR1 SGHDT, CDR2 YYEEEE. J lost 1 base, V lost 5 bases, and 4 bases had no gene match. CDR3 length: 14 amino acids. CDR3 protein: CASRRGQGSYEQYF. The CDR3 DNA reads TGTGCCAGCAGGAGGGGACAGGGTTCCTACGAGCAGTACTTC.

Only a few counts were recorded for this clonotype. The CDR3 loop reads CSARVGNTGELFF. The CDR3 nucleotides are TGCAGTGCTAGAGTAGGGAACACCGGGGAGCTGTTTTTT. This sequence joins TRBV20-1 and TRBJ2-2; no clear D. The V end was cut by 1 base, the J end by 1 base, with 4 bases between. CDR3 size: 13 residues. The germline V gene has CDR1 DFQATT and CDR2 SNEGSKA (reference sequence).

Regarding this clonotype: A much larger clone differs from this one at a single base, so this may be a read error. V gene TRBV20-1 combines with J gene TRBJ2-4; 10 bases line up with TRBD2. There are 15 residues in the CDR3. V lost 5 bases, J lost 12 bases, and 16 bases stayed unmatched. Germline lookup yields CDR1 DFQATT and CDR2 SNEGSKA (reference sequence). The CDR3 DNA sequence: TGCAGTGCTGGACAAAAAGCGGGAGGGCCGTACGATCAGTACTTC. This encodes CSAGQKAGGPYDQYF.

J is TRBJ1-4 and V is TRBV28; 9 bases match TRBD1. The CDR3 contains 17 residues. J lost 3 bases, V lost 3 bases, and 8 bases had no gene match. Germline V gives CDR1 MDHEN, CDR2 SYDVKM. The CDR3 DNA is TGTGCCAGCAGTTTCACCTGGGACAGGGAACCTAATGAAAAACTGTTTTTT. It yields the protein CASSFTWDREPNEKLFF. Supplemented by reference TRBV28 and TRBJ1-4, the full variable domain reads DVKVTQSSRYLVKRTGEKVFLECVQDMDHENMFWYRQDPGLGLRLIYFSYDVKMKEKGDIPEGYSVSREKKERFSLILESASTNQTSMYLCASSFTWDREPNEKLFFGSGTQLSVL.

The chain has TRBV29-1 and TRBJ1-4, with unresolved D. CDR1 and CDR2 (germline): SQVTM, ANQGSEA. Trimming cost V 2 bases and J 8 bases, with 12 bases left between them. There are 13 residues in the CDR3. Here the CDR3 reads CSVEKGDREKLFF. CDR3 nucleotide sequence: TGCAGCGTTGAAAAGGGAGACCGGGAAAAACTGTTTTTT.

The chain uses TRBV20-1 and TRBJ2-7; 9 nucleotides line up with TRBD2. This CDR3 contains 12 residues. Germline CDR1 DFQATT, CDR2 SNEGSKA (reference sequence). The J segment lost 6 bases and the V segment lost 5 bases, leaving 5 bases of the junction unmatched. The CDR3 nucleotides are TGCAGTGCTCTAGGGCGGGGGGGCGAGCAGTACTTC. Amino acid sequence: CSALGRGGEQYF.

This chain uses TRBV12-3 or TRBV12-4 with TRBJ2-3, with D perhaps matching TRBD2 (5 bases). The CDR3 has 14 amino acids. V was cut by 8 bases and J by 8 bases, with 20 bases left in between. This chain's CDR3 is CASQARTLGGTQYF. The CDR3 nucleotides read TGTGCCAGCCAGGCTAGGACTCTCGGTGGTACGCAGTATTTT.